This T cell receptor beta chain was documented in a study of cytomegalovirus exposure and HLA in healthy donors. Turning to the study itself: An analysis done earlier identified about 120 million unique TCR beta sequences from approximately 200 million T cells. Of all 370 or so donors who were genotyped, roughly 81% belonged to the Caucasian-associated ancestry cluster. Study-wide results and limits: Later analysis indicated greater clonal expansion among HLA-associated TCR beta chains than among equally common other chains.

This CDR3 has 15 residues. Trimming cost V 4 bases and J 7 bases; bases outside gene matches: 6. CDR1 is SGHNT and CDR2 is YYREEE in the germline V gene (reference sequence). PCR used 60 Vbeta primers and 13 Jbeta primers. Sequenced by immunoSEQ multiplex PCR; TCRdb stores in-frame clones only, minus some. Among fewer than 250,000 clones listed, over 70% were seen once. A word on this clone: Its target is not known.

V and J are TRBV5-4 and TRBJ2-5, with 14 bases identical to TRBD2. The sample consisted of PBMCs. The source is a young woman in good health and CMV-seropositive. DNA for the CDR3: TGTGCCAGCAGCCCAACCGGGACTAGCGGGGGGACCCAGTACTTC. It encodes CASSPTGTSGGTQYF. Supplemented by reference TRBV5-4 and TRBJ2-5, the full variable domain reads ETGVTQSPTHLIKTRGQQVTLRCSSQSGHNTVSWYQQALGQGPQFIFQYYREEENGRGNFPPRFSGLQFPNYSSELNVNALELDDSALYLCASSPTGTSGGTQYFGPGTRLLVL.